What follows is one T cell receptor (beta chain) and its context. Its binding antigen is unknown. It has no much larger one-base neighbor in the sample; base qualities were not kept. TCRbeta CDR3 regions were amplified from genomic DNA by means of the immunoSEQ Assay, a bias-controlled multiplex PCR. On the authors' methods: Nucleated cell counts per sample were estimated from amplification of reference gene primers within the assay. To quantify the absolute abundance of each unique TCRbeta CDR3 rearrangement, sequence reads were collapsed and filtered. For each sample, productive Simpson clonality was calculated as the square root of Simpson's diversity index across productive rearrangements. TCRdb took this table from immuneACCESS and kept in-frame rearrangements with V and J called. Such tables lack part of the clones; where checked against another copy, unresolved V genes explain under half of the gap, and the rest is unexplained. D and trimming were read from the DNA, whereas the V and J calls and clone size are those reported in that table. Present in this sample are about 220,000 clones, more than 65% of which were seen just once. The ten largest account for 3% of the sample.

The data originate from a study of blood T cell repertoires in COVID-19 (TCRdb year 2020). About the full investigation: The collaborator samples originated in the United States, Italy and Spain and spanned the acute and convalescent phases of COVID-19. The material from the prospective study consisted of cDNA or gDNA derived from T cells, B-cell-depleted T cells, or PBMCs. Subjects who had been exposed to COVID-19, were actively infected with it, or had recovered from it provided the deeply sampled blood TCRbeta repertoires that made up the dataset. The repertoires were released in a freely available public database intended as a resource for research on the immune response to SARS-CoV-2. The samples were drawn from two sources: the first 160 participants of the ongoing ImmuneRACE study, and 950 to 1,500 subjects contributed by 6 global collaborators. A de-identified subject ID, COVID-19 status, age in years and sex were almost always included in the sample metadata. Where available, HLA class I and class II types were taken from metadata supplied by the sample provider and were not determined by assay-based typing. Broader findings and caveats from the paper: How much clinical and demographic metadata was included differed by source and by participant, and the metadata was provided uncurated.

V loses 8 bases, J loses 1 base, and the germline ends lie 14 bases apart. The CDR3 numbers 14 residues from cysteine through phenylalanine. Only CDR3 DNA remains: 42 bases, in frame from the first base. From a lookup of the germline V gene, CDR1 and CDR2 are SNHLY and FYNNEI. A second Seattle source provided samples from volunteer blood donors who had recovered from COVID-19. The collaborating institutions used their own protocols to collect whole blood in K2EDTA tubes. For TCRbeta analysis, collaborators shipped samples as frozen whole blood, isolated PBMCs, or DNA extracted from either of those sample types.

The chain is encoded by TRBV2 joined to TRBJ2-5, with a weak D call of TRBD1 (7 bases match). Input material: peripheral blood. This TCR derives from a woman in her twenties or thirties who had recovered from COVID-19. The sequenced DNA: TGTGCCAGCCGACTTCAGGGGGGCCAAGAGACCCAGTACTTC. Translation gives CASRLQGGQETQYF.